A selection of T cell receptor beta chains follows, all from one sample in a study of glioma-infiltrating T cells after dendritic cell vaccination. Assay used: immunoSEQ multiplex PCR; TCRdb lists only in-frame clones, some missing. In the table there are over 90,000 clones, around 80% of which are singletons. Sequenced material: blood, taken after dendritic cell vaccination. These receptor sequences come from a human donor with glioblastoma. Both conserved end residues are part of each CDR3. A D gene is named only where the DNA matches it firmly. A clone size is listed for some rows: how often the clone was seen (once, few, many), or a class if it is expanded.

j_call	v_call	d_call	clone_size	cdr3_aa	cdr3_nt
TRBJ1-2	TRBV5-6	-	once	CASSLEREAYGYTF	TGTGCCAGCAGCTTGGAAAGAGAAGCCTATGGCTACACCTTC
TRBJ1-2	TRBV6-6	-	-	CASSYSQGGTDYGYTF	TGTGCCAGCAGTTATTCACAGGGTGGGACGGACTATGGCTACACCTTC
TRBJ2-3	TRBV7-9	TRBD2	-	CASSWMGLANTDTQYF	TGTGCCAGCAGCTGGATGGGACTAGCGAACACAGATACGCAGTATTTT
TRBJ2-5	TRBV5-1	-	once	CASSAFGIQETQYF	TGCGCCAGCAGCGCCTTCGGGATCCAAGAGACCCAGTACTTC
TRBJ2-5	TRBV30	-	-	CAWSVGTQETQYF	TGTGCCTGGAGTGTGGGGACACAAGAGACCCAGTACTTC
TRBJ1-2	TRBV18	-	few	CASSPVGQTNYGYTF	TGTGCCAGCTCACCCGTCGGACAGACTAACTATGGCTACACCTTC
TRBJ1-2	TRBV30	-	-	CAWSSHRDYYGYTF	TGTGCCTGGAGTTCTCACAGGGATTACTATGGCTACACCTTC
TRBJ1-3	TRBV6-5	-	-	CASSRQALSGNTIYF	TGTGCCAGCAGTCGACAGGCCCTCTCTGGAAACACCATATATTTT
TRBJ2-7	TRBV18	TRBD1	-	CASSPSGTGPEQYF	TGTGCCAGCTCACCCTCCGGGACAGGCCCCGAGCAGTACTTC
TRBJ2-7	TRBV9	TRBD2	-	CASSGGGAKQYF	TGTGCCAGCAGCGGCGGGGGGGCCAAGCAGTACTTC
TRBJ1-5	TRBV6-5	-	-	CASSYRGGQPQHF	TGTGCCAGCAGCTACCGGGGAGGACAGCCCCAGCATTTT
TRBJ2-7	TRBV6-6	-	-	CASSSSGQGTYEQYF	-
TRBJ2-5	TRBV6-6	TRBD2	-	CASSPGLVEYRYF	TGTGCCAGCAGTCCCGGACTAGTTGAATATCGGTACTTC
TRBJ2-1	TRBV7-2	TRBD2	-	CASKTSGTSYNEQFF	TGTGCCAGTAAAACTAGCGGGACCTCCTACAATGAGCAGTTCTTC
TRBJ1-2	TRBV5-1	-	few	CASRATYSSDYGYTF	TGCGCCAGCAGAGCGACCTATTCGTCTGATTATGGCTACACCTTC
TRBJ1-5	TRBV28	-	-	CASSLTQGWHQPQHF	TGTGCCAGCAGTTTGACCCAGGGGTGGCATCAGCCCCAGCATTTT
TRBJ2-5	TRBV28	-	-	CASSSGYRIQETQYF	TGTGCCAGCAGTTCAGGCTACAGAATCCAAGAGACCCAGTACTTC
TRBJ1-5	TRBV19	-	once	CASSIQGSQPQHF	TGTGCCAGTAGTATACAGGGATCCCAGCCCCAGCATTTT
TRBJ2-7	TRBV10-2	-	-	CASGAGLETDEQYF	TGCGCCAGCGGCGCCGGCCTAGAGACCGACGAGCAGTACTTC
TRBJ1-4	TRBV4-1	TRBD1	-	CASSQPGDRGYAEEKLFF	TGCGCCAGCAGCCAGCCGGGGGACAGGGGGTACGCGGAGGAAAAACTGTTTTTT
TRBJ2-1	TRBV28	-	-	CASSLFSQGSYNEQFF	TGTGCCAGCAGTTTATTCTCACAGGGTTCGTACAATGAGCAGTTCTTC
TRBJ2-7	TRBV19	TRBD1	few	CASSITTGASYEQYF	TGTGCCAGTAGTATCACTACAGGGGCCTCCTACGAGCAGTACTTC
TRBJ1-4	TRBV18	-	-	CASSPTTFNEKLFF	TGTGCCAGCTCACCAACAACCTTTAATGAAAAACTGTTTTTT
TRBJ1-2	TRBV6-5	TRBD1	-	CASSYSFSQGARYTF	TGTGCCAGCAGTTACTCCTTCTCCCAGGGGGCTCGCTACACCTTC
TRBJ1-2	TRBV29-1	TRBD1	-	CSVLPGQGIYGYTF	TGCAGCGTTCTCCCCGGACAGGGGATTTATGGCTACACCTTC
TRBJ1-2	TRBV10-3	TRBD1	-	CAITLSGTAKHGYTF	TGTGCCATCACCCTTTCCGGGACAGCAAAACATGGCTACACCTTC
TRBJ2-5	TRBV7-9	TRBD2	few	CASSPLQTSGGRQETQYF	TGTGCCAGCAGCCCTCTTCAGACTAGCGGGGGACGACAAGAGACCCAGTACTTC
TRBJ2-7	TRBV2	TRBD2	once	CASSESGAGAWYEQYF	TGTGCCAGCAGTGAATCGGGCGCGGGAGCTTGGTACGAGCAGTACTTC